The TCR beta chain under discussion was sequenced for a study of blood T cell repertoires in COVID-19. The overall study: There were acute and convalescent COVID-19 samples, and they came from the United States, Italy and Spain. In each case, the material was cDNA or gDNA derived from T cells, B-cell-depleted T cells, or PBMCs.

Germline V gene lookup returns CDR1 SGHTA and CDR2 FQGNSA. There are 12 residues in the CDR3. Trimming took off 3 bases at V and 6 bases at J, with 6 bases between the two ends. The protocol was immunoSEQ multiplex PCR, while the TCRdb copy is restricted to in-frame clones and leaves out a portion. The sample yields more than 150,000 clones, roughly 86% seen once. The sample consisted of peripheral blood. This TCR was recovered from a man aged 45 to 65 with active or convalescent COVID-19. The J gene is TRBJ1-5, the V gene TRBV7-2; D unclear. The CDR3 here is CASSFGGQPQHF. CDR3 DNA sequence: TGTGCCAGCAGCTTCGGAGGTCAGCCCCAGCATTTT.